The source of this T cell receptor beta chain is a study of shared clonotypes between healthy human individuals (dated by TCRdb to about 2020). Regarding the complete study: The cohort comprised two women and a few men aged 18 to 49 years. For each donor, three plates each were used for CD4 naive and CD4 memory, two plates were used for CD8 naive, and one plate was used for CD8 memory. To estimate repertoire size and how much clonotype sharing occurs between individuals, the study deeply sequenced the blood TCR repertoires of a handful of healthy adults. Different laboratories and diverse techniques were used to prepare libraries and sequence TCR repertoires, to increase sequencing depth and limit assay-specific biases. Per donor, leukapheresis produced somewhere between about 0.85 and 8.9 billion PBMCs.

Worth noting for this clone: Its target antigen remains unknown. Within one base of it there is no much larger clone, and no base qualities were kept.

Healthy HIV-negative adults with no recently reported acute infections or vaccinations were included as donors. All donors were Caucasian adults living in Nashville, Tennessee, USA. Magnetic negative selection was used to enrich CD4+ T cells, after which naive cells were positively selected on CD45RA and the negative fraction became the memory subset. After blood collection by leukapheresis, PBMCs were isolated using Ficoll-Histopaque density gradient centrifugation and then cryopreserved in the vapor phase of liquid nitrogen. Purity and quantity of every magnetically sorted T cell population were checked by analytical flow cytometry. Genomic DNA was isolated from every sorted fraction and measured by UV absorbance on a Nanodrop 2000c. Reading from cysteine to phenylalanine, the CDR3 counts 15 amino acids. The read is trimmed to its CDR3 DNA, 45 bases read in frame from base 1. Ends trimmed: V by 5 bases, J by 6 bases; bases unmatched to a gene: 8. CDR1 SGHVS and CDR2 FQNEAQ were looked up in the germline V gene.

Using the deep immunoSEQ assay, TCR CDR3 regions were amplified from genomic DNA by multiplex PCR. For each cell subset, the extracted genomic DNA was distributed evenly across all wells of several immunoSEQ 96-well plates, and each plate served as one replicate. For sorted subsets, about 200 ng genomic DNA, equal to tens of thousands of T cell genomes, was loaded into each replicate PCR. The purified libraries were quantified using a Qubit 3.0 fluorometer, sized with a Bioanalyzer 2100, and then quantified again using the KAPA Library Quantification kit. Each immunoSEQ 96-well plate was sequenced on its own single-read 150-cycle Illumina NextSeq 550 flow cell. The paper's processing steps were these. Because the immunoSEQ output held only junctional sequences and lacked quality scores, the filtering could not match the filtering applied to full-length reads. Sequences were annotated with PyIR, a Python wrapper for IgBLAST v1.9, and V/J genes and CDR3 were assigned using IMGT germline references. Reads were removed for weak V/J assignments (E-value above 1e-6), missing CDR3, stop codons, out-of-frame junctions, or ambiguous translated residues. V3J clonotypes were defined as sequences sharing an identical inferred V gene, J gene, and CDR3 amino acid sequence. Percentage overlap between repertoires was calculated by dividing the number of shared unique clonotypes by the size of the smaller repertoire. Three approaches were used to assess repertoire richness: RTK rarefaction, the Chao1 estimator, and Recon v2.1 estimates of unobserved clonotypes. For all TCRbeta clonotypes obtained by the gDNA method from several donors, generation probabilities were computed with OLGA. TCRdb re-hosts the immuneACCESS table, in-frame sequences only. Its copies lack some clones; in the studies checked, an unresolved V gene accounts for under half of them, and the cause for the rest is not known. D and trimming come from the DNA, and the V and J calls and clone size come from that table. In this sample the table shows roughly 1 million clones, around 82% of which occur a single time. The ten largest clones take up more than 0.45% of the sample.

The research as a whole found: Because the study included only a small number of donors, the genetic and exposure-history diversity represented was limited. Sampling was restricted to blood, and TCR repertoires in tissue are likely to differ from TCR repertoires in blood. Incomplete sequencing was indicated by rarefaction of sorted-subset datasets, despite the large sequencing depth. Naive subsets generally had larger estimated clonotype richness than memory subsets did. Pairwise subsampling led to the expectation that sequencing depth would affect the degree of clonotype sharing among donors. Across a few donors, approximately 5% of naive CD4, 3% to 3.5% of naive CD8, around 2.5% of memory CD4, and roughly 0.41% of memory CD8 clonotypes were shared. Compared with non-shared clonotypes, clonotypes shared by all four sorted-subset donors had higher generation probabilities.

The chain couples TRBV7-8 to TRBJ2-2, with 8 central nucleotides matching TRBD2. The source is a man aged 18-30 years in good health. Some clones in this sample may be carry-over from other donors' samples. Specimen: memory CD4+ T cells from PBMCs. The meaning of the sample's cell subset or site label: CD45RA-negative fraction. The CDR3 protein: CASSPDSGTAGELFF. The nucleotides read TGTGCCAGCAGCCCGGATAGCGGGACTGCCGGGGAGCTGTTTTTT.